The 14 T cell receptor beta chains presented below share a single source sample, sequenced in a study of T cell repertoires in cytomegalovirus infection. TCRdb reanalysed the reads using MiXCR and keeps one entry per CDR3 protein. The sample includes a few hundred thousand distinct CDR3 sequences, under 20% of them seen just once. The sample taken for sequencing was PBMCs. The receptors here all came from a human donor in good health (CMV status not recorded). Some clones in this sample may be carry-over from other donors' samples.

This clonotype came up many times. The chain couples TRBV7-2 to TRBJ2-1; 13 bases align to TRBD2. Germline-derived CDR1 and CDR2 are SGHTA and FQGNSA. The CDR3 is 16 residues long. The trim removed 5 bases at V and 9 bases at J, leaving 10 bases unmatched. The CDR3 loop reads CASSPGGLAGSGEQFF. The CDR3 region has the DNA TGTGCCAGCAGCCCAGGGGGACTAGCGGGGTCAGGTGAGCAGTTCTTC. The complete variable domain, with remaining parts taken from reference TRBV7-2 and TRBJ2-1, reads GAGVSQSPSNKVTEKGKDVELRCDPISGHTALYWYRQSLGQGLEFLIYFQGNSAPDKSGLPSDRFSAERTGGSVSTLTIQRTQQEDSAVYLCASSPGGLAGSGEQFFGPGTRLTVL.

Concerning this clonotype: Mismatch with germline at one junction end may stem from a read error. The chain is built from TRBV7-9 and TRBJ1-4; a possible D gene is TRBD1 (6 bases). The CDR3 covers 12 residues. Germline CDR1 is SEHNR and CDR2 is FQNEAQ (reference sequence). The CDR3 loop reads CASAPEAGANEF. Written as DNA, the CDR3 is TGTGCCAGCGCCCCCGAAGCAGGGGCGAATGAATTT.

This clonotype has a handful of counts. J is TRBJ1-4 and V is TRBV25-1; tentative D call: TRBD1 (6 bases). CDR1 is MGHDK and CDR2 is SYGVNS in the germline V gene. This CDR3 has 17 residues. The germline V and J ends were trimmed by 10 bases and 3 bases, with 24 bases remaining between them. CDR3 loop: CANLSGTRNSANEKLFF. The CDR3 DNA sequence: TGTGCCAACCTATCTGGGACACGGAACTCGGCTAATGAAAAACTGTTTTTT.

This clonotype was seen only a few times. DNA for the CDR3: TGTGCCAGCAGCCAAACAGGGGTCGTCGGGGAGCTGTTTTTT. Its protein product is CASSQTGVVGELFF. J is TRBJ2-2 and V is TRBV3-1, with 7 bases matching TRBD1. V dropped 2 bases and J dropped 7; count of bases not matched to a gene: 4. CDR1 is LGHDT, CDR2 YNNKEL, per germline (reference sequence). The CDR3 runs to 14 residues.

This clonotype was seen many times. CDR3 protein: CASSIAPDITEAFF. CDR3 coding DNA: TGTGCCAGTAGTATAGCCCCGGACATTACTGAAGCTTTCTTT. This chain joins TRBV19 and TRBJ1-1, with D possibly being TRBD1 (5 bases). Germline V gene data show CDR1 as LNHDA and CDR2 as SQIVND (reference sequence). This CDR3 contains 14 residues. The V end was cut by 1 base, the J end by 5 bases, with 11 bases between.

This clonotype was detected many times. V and J are TRBV7-9 and TRBJ1-2; 10 nucleotides line up with TRBD1. The trim removed 5 bases at V and 4 bases at J, leaving 4 bases unmatched. This CDR3 comprises 14 residues. Germline V lookup: CDR1 SEHNR, CDR2 FQNEAQ (reference sequence). This CDR3 is CASSRGQGSYGYTF. The CDR3 region has the DNA TGTGCCAGCAGCAGGGGACAGGGGAGCTATGGCTACACCTTC.

Many counts were recorded for this clonotype. This rearrangement joins TRBV11-3 to TRBJ2-1, with D perhaps being TRBD1 or TRBD2 (6 bases each). This CDR3 has 15 residues. In germline, CDR1 is SGHNT, CDR2 YENEEA. V was shortened by 2 bases and J by 9 bases, with 17 bases between the two germline ends. The CDR3 sequence: CASSLQGTSYGEQFF. CDR3 bases: TGTGCCAGCAGCTTACAGGGGACTTCATACGGTGAGCAGTTCTTC.

V and J are TRBV19 and TRBJ1-2; TRBD1 is a possible D gene (5 bases). The CDR3 loop spans 13 amino acids. Trimming removed 6 bases from V and 2 bases from J, with 10 bases in between. Germline values: CDR1 LNHDA, CDR2 SQIVND (reference sequence). CDR3 DNA sequence: TGTGCCAGTAGAAATCCAGGGAACTATGGCTACACCTTC. Its protein product is CASRNPGNYGYTF.

The chain has TRBV11-2 and TRBJ2-6; no clear D. Germline V lookup: CDR1 SGHAT, CDR2 FQNNGV. Deletions cut 5 bases from V and 2 bases from J, with 13 bases between. The length of the CDR3 is 16 residues. CDR3 loop: CASSHHEGTGANVLTF. CDR3 DNA: TGTGCCAGCAGCCACCATGAAGGGACTGGGGCCAACGTCCTGACTTTC.

This clonotype was picked up one time. The V and J genes are TRBV6-1 and TRBJ1-1; 7 bases fit TRBD1. Germline V gene lookup returns CDR1 MNHNS and CDR2 SASEGT. This CDR3 region has 16 residues. With 2 bases clipped from V and 4 bases from J, the junction kept 10 bases outside the gene matches. The CDR3 coding sequence is TGTGCCAGCAGTGAAAAGGTCCCCAGGGGGACCACTGAAGCTTTCTTT. Protein sequence: CASSEKVPRGTTEAFF.

The chain links TRBV19 to TRBJ1-1; tentative D call: TRBD1 (6 bases). Trimming took 8 bases from V and 0 from J, leaving 13 bases between them. Germline V CDR1 and CDR2: LNHDA, SQIVND (reference sequence). The CDR3 runs to 14 residues. This chain's CDR3 is CASSAGQMNTEAFF. The CDR3 bases are TGTGCCAGTTCCGCCGGACAGATGAACACTGAAGCTTTCTTT.

This clonotype was seen only a few times. V and J are TRBV27 and TRBJ1-6; possibly TRBD1 for D (5 bases). The V and J ends lost 3 bases and 0 bases respectively, with 15 bases between them. This CDR3 has 18 amino acids. CDR1 and CDR2 from the germline V gene are MNHEY and SMNVEV (reference sequence). The DNA for the CDR3 is TGTGCCAGCAGTTTGATGCAGGGCCACAGCTCCTATAATTCACCCCTCCACTTT. The encoded protein is CASSLMQGHSSYNSPLHF.

This chain's CDR3 is CASSLFIPEAFF. CDR3 coding DNA: TGTGCCAGCAGTTTATTCATCCCTGAAGCTTTCTTT. The rearrangement uses TRBV12-3 or TRBV12-4 and TRBJ1-1, with no clear D. V lost 2 bases to trimming and J lost 6 bases, with 7 bases between them. The CDR3 runs to 12 residues.

This clonotype has a count of ten or more. The chain uses TRBV12-3 or TRBV12-4 and TRBJ1-1; the D is unclear. The CDR3 consists of 12 residues. Trimming took off 6 bases at V and 4 bases at J, with 9 bases between the two ends. The CDR3 DNA follows: TGTGCCAGCAGCTCGGGCCTCACTGAAGCTTTCTTT. Protein product: CASSSGLTEAFF.